Presented here are 8 T cell receptor beta chains from one specimen sequenced in a study of blood T cell repertoires in COVID-19. Method: immunoSEQ multiplex PCR; TCRdb's copy keeps in-frame clones and lacks some. This sample yields some 150,000 clones, of which roughly four fifths are seen a single time; roughly 8.8% belongs to the top ten. The sequenced sample consisted of peripheral blood. Receptors were obtained from a human donor with acute or convalescent COVID-19. The donor label of this sample is uncertain.

This chain links TRBV7-3 with TRBJ2-3; 9 bases align to TRBD2. This CDR3 spans 19 amino acids. Losses at the gene ends were 3 bases for V and 2 bases for J; bases not matched to a gene: 15. CDR1 is SGHTA, CDR2 FQGTGA, per germline. The CDR3 protein is CASSLRTVIAGVITDTQYF. The CDR3 region has the DNA TGTGCCAGCAGCTTGAGGACCGTTATAGCGGGGGTGATCACAGATACGCAGTATTTT. The full variable domain, rest sourced from reference TRBV7-3 and TRBJ2-3, is GAGVSQTPSNKVTEKGKYVELRCDPISGHTALYWYRQSLGQGPEFLIYFQGTGAADDSGLPNDRFFAVRPEGSVSTLKIQRTERGDSAVYLCASSLRTVIAGVITDTQYFGPGTRLTVL.

The rearrangement links TRBV7-6 to TRBJ2-1; 9 bases map to TRBD1. This CDR3 spans 13 amino acids. With V trimmed by 5 bases and J by 8 bases, 4 bases remained unmatched. Germline V lookup: CDR1 SGHVS, CDR2 FNYEAQ. Written as DNA, the CDR3 is TGTGCCAGCAGCGCGGACAGGGGCGATGAGCAGTTCTTC. Residues: CASSADRGDEQFF.

The chain couples TRBV9 to TRBJ1-1; 7 nucleotides agree with TRBD1. The trim removed 0 bases at V and 5 bases at J, leaving 7 bases unmatched. The CDR3 sequence is 15 residues long. Germline values: CDR1 SGDLS, CDR2 YYNGEE. The CDR3 coding sequence is TGTGCCAGCAGCGTAGCAGGGGGAGGAATGACTGAAGCTTTCTTT. This translates into CASSVAGGGMTEAFF.

The rearrangement joins TRBV27 to TRBJ1-1; D not resolved. CDR3 size: 16 residues. Germline CDR1 and CDR2: MNHEY and SMNVEV (reference sequence). Trimming cost V 2 bases and J 1 base, with 14 bases left between them. The CDR3 coding sequence is TGTGCCAGCAGTTTAGGGCCCGCGATATCGAACACTGAAGCTTTCTTT. Protein: CASSLGPAISNTEAFF.

This sequence joins TRBV20-1 and TRBJ2-1; 9 positions match TRBD2. This CDR3 is built from 16 residues. Per the germline V gene, CDR1 is DFQATT and CDR2 is SNEGSKA (reference sequence). J gave up 4 bases and V 3 bases, and 10 bases lay outside the gene matches. CDR3 in DNA: TGCAGTGCTAGTCTTGTAGCGGGGGCCCCTTACAATGAGCAGTTCTTC. Residues: CSASLVAGAPYNEQFF.

The V call is TRBV13, the J call TRBJ1-2; no clear D. This CDR3 has 13 residues. CDR1 and CDR2 (germline): PRHDT, FYEKMQ (reference sequence). Trimming stripped 5 bases from V and 7 bases from J, with 14 bases between. The CDR3 DNA follows: TGTGCCAGCAGCCCCCGGGTGTCGCGTGGCTACACCTTC. Translation gives CASSPRVSRGYTF.

Turning to this clone: Mismatch with germline at one junction end may stem from a read error. The chain joins TRBV6-1 to TRBJ1-3, with 7 positions matching TRBD1. The germline V gene encodes CDR1 MNHNS and CDR2 SASEGT. This CDR3 contains 14 residues. The CDR3 is CASREGARGNTIYF. As DNA, the CDR3 is TGTGCCAGCCGTGAGGGGGCTCGGGGAAACACCATATATTTT.

The CDR3 coding sequence is TGTGCCAGCACCATGACAGGGAGCACAGATACGCAGTATTTT. Translating gives CASTMTGSTDTQYF. The chain recombines TRBV6-5 with TRBJ2-3; 7 bases fit TRBD1. V shed 7 bases, J shed 0 bases, and the junction held 4 bases outside the gene matches. Germline V gene data show CDR1 as MNHEY and CDR2 as SVGAGI. This CDR3 is 14 amino acids long.